One and the same sample provided the 9 T cell receptor beta chains below, sequenced in a study of blood T cell repertoires in COVID-19 (TCRdb year 2020). Libraries were constructed by the immunoSEQ multiplex PCR assay. Drawn from immuneACCESS, this table holds only the in-frame rearrangements with V and J called that TCRdb kept. Clones are partly lost; checked studies trace under half to an unresolved V gene and leave the rest unexplained. This sample comprises 70,000 to 80,000 clones, around 93% of them detected only once. The ten largest clones take up around 5% of the sample. Source material: peripheral blood. Receptor source: a woman aged 55 to 70 with active COVID-19.

The chain couples TRBV5-1 to TRBJ1-3, with D tentatively TRBD1 (5 bases). Germline-derived CDR1 and CDR2 are SGHRS and YFSETQ. The CDR3 runs 16 residues. V lost 2 bases and J lost 4, with 16 bases in between. In DNA form, the CDR3 reads TGCGCCAGCAGCTTAAAGACAGACGTTAGAGGAAACACCATATATTTT. Translating it yields CASSLKTDVRGNTIYF.

V and J are TRBV5-1 and TRBJ2-5, with 8 bases identical to TRBD2. The germline V gene encodes CDR1 SGHRS and CDR2 YFSETQ. Trimming cost V 3 bases and J 2 bases; bases outside gene matches: 6. The CDR3 is 15 residues long. This CDR3 reads CASSWTQREQETQYF. The CDR3 DNA is TGCGCCAGCAGCTGGACCCAGCGGGAGCAAGAGACCCAGTACTTC.

The rearrangement joins TRBV5-1 to TRBJ1-2; 8 positions match TRBD1. Per the germline V gene, CDR1 is SGHRS and CDR2 is YFSETQ. This CDR3 is 14 amino acids long. The junction had 7 bases not matched to a gene; V was cut back by 3 bases and J by 6 bases. The CDR3 loop is CASSSDSTGDGYTF. The DNA of the CDR3 is TGCGCCAGCAGCTCCGACTCGACAGGGGATGGCTACACCTTC.

DNA of the CDR3: TGTGCCAGCATTATGGGGGGGGCAGGGGGCATTCAGCCCCAGCATTTT. As protein: CASIMGGAGGIQPQHF. This chain links TRBV28 with TRBJ1-5, with 8 bases lining up with TRBD1. Germline lookup yields CDR1 MDHEN and CDR2 SYDVKM. Germline trimming cut 7 bases from V and 6 bases from J; bases unmatched to any gene: 14. CDR3 size: 16 residues.

The chain uses TRBV24-1 and TRBJ1-1; D is perhaps TRBD1 (6 bases). Deletions cut 4 bases from V and 4 bases from J, with 9 bases between. CDR3 length equals 13 residues. Germline CDR1 is KGHDR and CDR2 is SFDVKD. This CDR3 reads CATSEGAVTEAFF. CDR3 nucleotides: TGTGCCACCAGTGAGGGGGCAGTCACTGAAGCTTTCTTT.

V and J are TRBV5-1 and TRBJ1-1, with TRBD1 as a possible D gene (6 bases). Germline V gene data show CDR1 as SGHRS and CDR2 as YFSETQ. The CDR3 has 17 residues. With 1 base removed from V and 0 bases from J, the gap between germline ends came to 16 bases. The DNA for the CDR3 is TGCGCCAGCAGCTTGTATGACAGGTCCCCACTGAACACTGAAGCTTTCTTT. It encodes CASSLYDRSPLNTEAFF.

In its sample, this clone was seen a few times. V gene TRBV10-1 combines with J gene TRBJ2-1; D possibly corresponds to TRBD2 (6 bases). V was pared by 4 bases and J by 6 bases, with 16 bases between. This CDR3 is 15 amino acids long. Germline loops: CDR1 WNHNN, CDR2 SYGVQD (reference sequence). CDR3 loop: CASSAGREHPNEQFF. CDR3 bases: TGCGCCAGCAGTGCTGGGCGGGAACACCCCAATGAGCAGTTCTTC.

V gene TRBV28 combines with J gene TRBJ2-7, with a tentative D call TRBD1 (6 bases). Germline CDR1 MDHEN, CDR2 SYDVKM. This CDR3 region has 14 residues. V was trimmed by 5 bases and J by 1 base, leaving 12 bases between them. The CDR3 loop is CASSPNGQSYEQYF. The CDR3, as DNA: TGTGCCAGCAGTCCCAACGGACAGTCCTACGAGCAGTACTTC.

The gene calls are TRBV23-1 and TRBJ1-5; D may be TRBD1 (6 bases). TRBV23-1 is assigned to the ORF class and has an uncertain function. The CDR3 length is 14 residues. V was clipped by 3 bases and J by 4 bases, with 10 bases between them. CDR3 in DNA: TGCGCCAGCAGTCATACAGGGCGAAATCAGCCCCAGCATTTT. Translating it yields CASSHTGRNQPQHF.